This T cell receptor (beta chain) was captured by sequencing in a study of early T cells in non-severe SARS-CoV-2 infection. Details on this clonotype: Its antigen is not known.

General study findings and limits: Matching against VDJdb likely underestimated virus-specific expansions, favoring anti-spike CD8.

CDR1 and CDR2 (germline): SQVTM, ANQGSEA. The CDR3 spans 13 residues. Trimming took 8 bases from V and 1 from J; bases not matched to a gene: 5. MiXCR was run by TCRdb on the 5' RACE reads, yielding one entry per CDR3 protein. In the table there are tens of thousands of distinct CDR3 sequences, approximately 13% of which are singletons. The TCR comes from an adult who was a healthcare worker with PCR-confirmed SARS-CoV-2 infection or an uninfected control (not recorded which). The starting material was whole blood, obtained at baseline. The chain uses TRBV29-1 and TRBJ2-3; TRBD1 aligns across 8 bases. The CDR3 DNA reads as TGCAGCACCCGGACAGGGCGCACAGATACGCAGTATTTT. Translated: CSTRTGRTDTQYF.